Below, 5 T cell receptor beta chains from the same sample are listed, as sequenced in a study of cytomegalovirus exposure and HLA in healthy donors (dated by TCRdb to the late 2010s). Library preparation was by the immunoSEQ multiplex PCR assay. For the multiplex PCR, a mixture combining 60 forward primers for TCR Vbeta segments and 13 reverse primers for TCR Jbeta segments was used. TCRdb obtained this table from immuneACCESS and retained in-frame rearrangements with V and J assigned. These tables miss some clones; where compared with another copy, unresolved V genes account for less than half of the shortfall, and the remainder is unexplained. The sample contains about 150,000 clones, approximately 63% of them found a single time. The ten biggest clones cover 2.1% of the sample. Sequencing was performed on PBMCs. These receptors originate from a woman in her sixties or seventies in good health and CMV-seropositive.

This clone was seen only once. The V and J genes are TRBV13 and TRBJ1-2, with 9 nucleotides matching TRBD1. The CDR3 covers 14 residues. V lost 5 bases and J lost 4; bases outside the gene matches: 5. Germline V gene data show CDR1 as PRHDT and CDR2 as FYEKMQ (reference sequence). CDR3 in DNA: TGTGCCAGCAGCCCGGGACAGGGAGCCTATGGCTACACCTTC. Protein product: CASSPGQGAYGYTF.

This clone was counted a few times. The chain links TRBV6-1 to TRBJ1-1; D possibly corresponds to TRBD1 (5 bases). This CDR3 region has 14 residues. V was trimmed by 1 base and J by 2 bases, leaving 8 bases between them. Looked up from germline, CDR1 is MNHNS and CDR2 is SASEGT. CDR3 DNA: TGTGCCAGCAGTGAAGGGCAGGGAAACACTGAAGCTTTCTTT. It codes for CASSEGQGNTEAFF.

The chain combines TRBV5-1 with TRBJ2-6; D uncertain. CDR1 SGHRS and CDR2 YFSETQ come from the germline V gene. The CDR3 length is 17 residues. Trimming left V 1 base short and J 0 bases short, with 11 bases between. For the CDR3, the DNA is TGCGCCAGCAGCTTGATGGCTTCTAGCTCTGGGGCCAACGTCCTGACTTTC. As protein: CASSLMASSSGANVLTF.

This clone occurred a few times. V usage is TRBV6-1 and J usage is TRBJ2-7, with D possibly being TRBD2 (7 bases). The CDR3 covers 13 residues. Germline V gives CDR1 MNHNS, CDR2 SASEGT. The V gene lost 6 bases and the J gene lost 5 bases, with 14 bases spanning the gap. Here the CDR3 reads CASRGGGGDEQYF. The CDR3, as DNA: TGTGCCAGCAGGGGAGGGGGGGGCGACGAGCAGTACTTC.

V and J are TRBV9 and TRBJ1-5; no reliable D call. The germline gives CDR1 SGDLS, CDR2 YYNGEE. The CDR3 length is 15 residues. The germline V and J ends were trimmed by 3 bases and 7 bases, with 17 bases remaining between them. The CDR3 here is CASSALGSMVQPQHF. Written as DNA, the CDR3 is TGTGCCAGCAGCGCCTTGGGCAGTATGGTGCAGCCCCAGCATTTT.